Below are 12 T cell receptor beta chains sequenced from a single sample in a study of CD8+CD57+ T cells in acquired aplastic anemia. Patients chosen for sequencing had CD8+CD57+ cells that had expanded, as shown by flow cytometry. Profiling that covered TCR beta VDJ and CDR3 relied on genomic DNA as its template. TCRdb processed the reads anew with MiXCR; each CDR3 protein has one entry. The table includes about 150,000 distinct CDR3 sequences, approximately 44% detected once. Sequences were obtained from sorted CD4+, CD8+, or CD8+CD57+ T cells (not recorded which) from PBMCs. The receptors originated from a human donor with aplastic anemia.

The rearrangement joins TRBV15 to TRBJ1-5, with D unclear. Germline lookup yields CDR1 LNHNV and CDR2 YYDKDF (reference sequence). V dropped 4 bases and J dropped 4 bases, with 17 bases sitting between them. CDR3 length: 16 amino acids. For the CDR3, the DNA is TGTGCCACCAGCACGAGCAAAATAACAGAAAATCAGCCCCAGCATTTT. It encodes CATSTSKITENQPQHF.

The chain recombines TRBV7-6 with TRBJ2-7, with 9 bases fitting TRBD1. The V segment lost 3 bases and the J segment 3 bases; nucleotides outside the gene matches: 9. The CDR3 contains 16 residues. Germline loops: CDR1 SGHVS, CDR2 FNYEAQ. CDR3 nucleotide sequence: TGTGCCAGCAGCTTTAGCTTACCGGGACAGGGCTACGAGCAGTACTTC. It encodes CASSFSLPGQGYEQYF.

This clonotype showed up many times. CDR3 protein: CASSPPRVGLPGSSYEQYF. Written as DNA, the CDR3 is TGTGCCAGCAGCCCGCCCCGAGTGGGCCTCCCCGGCAGCTCCTACGAGCAGTACTTC. The chain carries TRBV11-2 and TRBJ2-7; D remains ambiguous. V was shortened by 5 bases and J by 0 bases, with 26 bases between the two germline ends. The CDR3 runs to 19 residues. Germline V gives CDR1 SGHAT, CDR2 FQNNGV.

The CDR3, as DNA: TGTGCCACAGGGGGGCCCCTGAACAATGAGCAGTATTTT. Translation gives CATGGPLNNEQYF. This sequence joins TRBV24-1 and TRBJ2-3; perhaps D is TRBD1 or TRBD2 (6 bases each). V lost 10 bases, J lost 11 bases, and 21 bases lay in between. Germline V lookup: CDR1 KGHDR, CDR2 SFDVKD. CDR3 size: 13 residues.

This chain joins TRBV19 and TRBJ1-3; D possibly corresponds to TRBD1 (5 bases). This CDR3 region has 16 residues. CDR1 is LNHDA and CDR2 is SQIVND in the germline V gene (reference sequence). Trimming removed 7 bases from V and 0 bases from J, with 16 bases in between. This chain's CDR3 is CASTRGDLGSGNTIYF. The CDR3 DNA reads as TGTGCCAGTACAAGAGGGGATCTGGGCTCTGGAAACACCATATATTTT.

V usage is TRBV2 and J usage is TRBJ1-3; maybe TRBD1 (6 bases). CDR1 is SNHLY, CDR2 FYNNEI, per germline. CDR3 length equals 12 residues. V lost 6 bases, J lost 7 bases, and 10 bases lay in between. Here the CDR3 DNA reads TGTGCCAGCAGAGATAGGGGGAACACCATATATTTT. Translation gives CASRDRGNTIYF.

This rearrangement joins TRBV10-3 to TRBJ2-2, with D perhaps matching TRBD1 (5 bases). CDR1 and CDR2 (germline): ENHRY, SYGVKD. Trimming stripped 5 bases from V and 2 bases from J, with 9 bases between. The CDR3 loop spans 14 amino acids. The CDR3 sequence: CAISMTVNTGELFF. CDR3 coding DNA: TGTGCCATCAGTATGACAGTAAACACCGGGGAGCTGTTTTTT.

This clonotype was counted ten times or more. This chain uses TRBV5-4 with TRBJ2-5; weak D call: TRBD2 (6 bases). Germline V gives CDR1 SGHNT, CDR2 YYREEE (reference sequence). V was clipped by 3 bases and J by 1 base, with 10 bases between them. CDR3 size: 14 residues. The CDR3, as DNA: TGTGCCAGCAGCTCGCAGGGAGGCCAAGAGACCCAGTACTTC. Residues: CASSSQGGQETQYF. Complete variable domain (other parts from reference TRBV5-4 and TRBJ2-5): ETGVTQSPTHLIKTRGQQVTLRCSSQSGHNTVSWYQQALGQGPQFIFQYYREEENGRGNFPPRFSGLQFPNYSSELNVNALELDDSALYLCASSSQGGQETQYFGPGTRLLVL.

This clonotype has ten or more counts. This chain joins TRBV19 and TRBJ2-6; 8 positions match TRBD1. Germline CDR1 LNHDA, CDR2 SQIVND (reference sequence). Trimming cost V 6 bases and J 2 bases; bases outside gene matches: 15. The length of the CDR3 is 19 residues. Here the CDR3 reads CASSNPYDRGVAGANVLTF. In DNA, the CDR3 is TGTGCCAGTAGCAACCCCTATGACAGGGGAGTGGCTGGGGCCAACGTCCTGACTTTC.

Notes on this clonotype: Since a much larger clone is just one base distant, this may be a read error. The rearrangement joins TRBV10-3 to TRBJ2-2, with 10 positions matching TRBD2. The germline V gene has CDR1 ENHRY and CDR2 SYGVKD. The CDR3 contains 15 residues. In DNA form, the CDR3 reads TGTGCCAGCAGTTTAGTAGCGGGAGGCACCTGGGAGCTGTTTTTT. It is translated as CASSLVAGGTWELFF.

A few counts support this clonotype. The chain has TRBV3-1 and TRBJ1-1, with unresolved D. This CDR3 comprises 14 residues. The germline V and J ends were trimmed by 0 bases and 2 bases, with 7 bases remaining between them. Per germline, CDR1 LGHDT and CDR2 YNNKEL (reference sequence). Here the CDR3 reads CASSQESPNTEAFF. The CDR3 DNA follows: TGTGCCAGCAGCCAAGAATCTCCCAACACTGAAGCTTTCTTT.

This clonotype occurred many times. This rearrangement joins TRBV20-1 to TRBJ1-5; no clear D gene. The V end lost 3 bases, the J end lost 0 bases, and 6 bases lay between the germline ends. The CDR3 runs 13 residues. CDR1 DFQATT and CDR2 SNEGSKA come from the germline V gene (reference sequence). CDR3 residues: CSASGDSNQPQHF. DNA for the CDR3: TGCAGTGCTAGTGGGGATAGCAATCAGCCCCAGCATTTT.